The 31 T cell receptor beta chains reported below all come from one sample, sequenced in a study of blood T cell repertoires in COVID-19. Some clones are missing from TCRdb's copy, which holds only in-frame ones; the method was immunoSEQ multiplex PCR. The table has about 460,000 clones, around 85% seen once. The sequenced material came from PBMCs or T cells enriched from blood (not recorded which). The receptor source for this set is an older woman who had recovered from COVID-19.

Only one count was recorded for this clone. The rearrangement uses TRBV3-1 (or the pseudogene TRBV3-2) and TRBJ1-5; 9 bases match TRBD1. CDR1 and CDR2 (germline): LGHDT, YNNKEL (reference sequence). V was clipped by 4 bases and J by 7 bases; unmatched bases: 8. The CDR3 is 15 amino acids. Here the CDR3 DNA reads TGTGCCAGCAGCCGTGGGACAGGGCAAATGCAGCCCCAGCATTTT. Translated, it gives CASSRGTGQMQPQHF.

This clone was counted once. This chain links TRBV5-5 with TRBJ2-2; TRBD2 agrees at 7 bases. After removal of 4 bases from V and 4 bases from J, the junction contained 13 bases not matched to a gene. Germline assignment: CDR1 SGHKS and CDR2 YYEKEE (reference sequence). This CDR3 has 17 residues. Here the CDR3 DNA reads TGTGCCAGCAGCCTGGAGGATCGCGGGGGAGTCACCGGGGAGCTGTTTTTT. It encodes CASSLEDRGGVTGELFF.

This rearrangement joins TRBV19 to TRBJ1-4; D may be TRBD1 (6 bases). Trimming removed 4 bases from V and 7 bases from J, with 10 bases in between. Germline values: CDR1 LNHDA, CDR2 SQIVND (reference sequence). This CDR3 has 13 residues. In DNA form, the CDR3 reads TGTGCCAGTAGTAATAACAGGGCTGAAAAACTGTTTTTT. It encodes CASSNNRAEKLFF.

The chain joins TRBV12-5 to TRBJ2-6, with 10 bases identical to TRBD1. CDR3 length equals 17 residues. V dropped 4 bases and J dropped 3; count of bases not matched to a gene: 6. Germline V gives CDR1 LGHNT, CDR2 FRNRAP. CDR3 sequence: CASGSRDRGGGANVLTF. CDR3 sequence (DNA): TGTGCTAGTGGTTCCCGGGACAGGGGAGGTGGGGCCAACGTCCTGACTTTC. Drawing the rest from reference TRBV12-5 and TRBJ2-6, the complete variable domain is DARVTQTPRHKVTEMGQEVTMRCQPILGHNTVFWYRQTMMQGLELLAYFRNRAPLDDSGMPKDRFSAEMPDATLATLKIQPSEPRDSAVYFCASGSRDRGGGANVLTFGAGSRLTVL.

The chain has TRBV2 and TRBJ2-2, with a tentative D call TRBD2 (6 bases). The germline V gene encodes CDR1 SNHLY and CDR2 FYNNEI. V lost 1 base, J lost 0 bases, and 9 bases lay in between. CDR3 length: 16 residues. The DNA of the CDR3 is TGTGCCAGCAGTGAAGGGGCGGGGCCGAACACCGGGGAGCTGTTTTTT. Translated: CASSEGAGPNTGELFF.

The gene calls are TRBV15 and TRBJ2-1; no reliable D call. The CDR3 runs to 11 residues. CDR1 is LNHNV, CDR2 YYDKDF, per germline (reference sequence). Trimming shortened V by 5 bases and J by 4 bases, and 3 bases separated the two germline ends. The DNA for the CDR3 is TGTGCCACCAGCTATTACAATGAGCAGTTCTTC. This gives the protein CATSYYNEQFF.

This chain links TRBV6-5 with TRBJ2-3; 9 bases are shared with TRBD2. The CDR3 is made up of 14 amino acids. J gave up 6 bases and V 6 bases, and 7 bases lay outside the gene matches. CDR1 MNHEY and CDR2 SVGAGI come from the germline V gene. The CDR3: CASRAASGGDTQYF. CDR3 nucleotide sequence: TGTGCCAGCAGGGCCGCAAGCGGGGGGGATACGCAGTATTTT.

The table lists this clone with a count of one. The V and J genes are TRBV6-2 or TRBV6-3 and TRBJ2-7; D possibly corresponds to TRBD2 (6 bases). In germline, CDR1 is MNHEY, CDR2 SVGEGT. The CDR3 sequence is 12 residues long. Trimming removed 6 bases from V and 6 bases from J, with 12 bases in between. CDR3 in DNA: TGTGCCAGCAGCCGGGGGACTGGCGAGCAGTACGTC. This encodes CASSRGTGEQYV.

The rearrangement joins TRBV5-1 to TRBJ2-7; D perhaps matches TRBD1 (5 bases). The CDR3 extends over 14 amino acids. Germline V gene sequence: CDR1 SGHRS, CDR2 YFSETQ. Trimming shortened V by 0 bases and J by 2 bases, and 9 bases separated the two germline ends. Written as DNA, the CDR3 is TGCGCCAGCAGCTTGGGGGCAGGGACCTACGAGCAGTACTTC. Its translation is CASSLGAGTYEQYF.

This clone has just one count. DNA of the CDR3: TGTGCCAGCAGGACAGGGGAGGCTGGCTACACCTTC. It yields the protein CASRTGEAGYTF. The chain is built from TRBV27 and TRBJ1-2; 8 bases match TRBD1. The J segment lost 7 bases and the V segment lost 6 bases, leaving 4 bases of the junction unmatched. The CDR3 runs 12 residues. The germline V gene encodes CDR1 MNHEY and CDR2 SMNVEV (reference sequence).

This chain uses TRBV27 with TRBJ1-2, with D maybe TRBD1 (6 bases). Trimming removed 3 bases from V and 1 base from J, with 12 bases in between. The CDR3 has 15 residues. Germline CDR1 and CDR2: MNHEY and SMNVEV (reference sequence). CDR3 loop: CASSFGGLGNYGYTF. The CDR3 DNA reads as TGTGCCAGCAGTTTCGGGGGGCTAGGTAACTATGGCTACACCTTC.

This rearrangement joins TRBV6-5 to TRBJ2-7, with 8 bases matching TRBD1. Germline assignment: CDR1 MNHEY and CDR2 SVGAGI. The CDR3 sequence is 14 residues long. The ends lost 2 bases at V and 2 bases at J; junction bases unmatched: 2. CDR3 DNA sequence: TGTGCCAGCAGTTACGGGGACAGGACCTACGAGCAGTACTTC. It is translated as CASSYGDRTYEQYF.

This chain joins TRBV18 and TRBJ2-2, with 7 bases lining up with TRBD1. The CDR3 length is 16 residues. With 2 bases clipped from V and 1 base from J, the junction kept 4 bases outside the gene matches. The germline gives CDR1 KGHSH, CDR2 LQKENI. The chain's CDR3 is CASSPAGTVNTGELFF. In nucleotides, the CDR3 is TGTGCCAGCTCACCAGCCGGGACAGTGAACACCGGGGAGCTGTTTTTT.

The rearrangement links TRBV6-5 to TRBJ1-2; tentatively, D is TRBD1 (5 bases). Trimming removed 0 bases at V and 5 bases at J, with 13 bases between. CDR1 MNHEY and CDR2 SVGAGI come from the germline V gene. This CDR3 has 15 residues. The CDR3 is CASSYSGAGNYGYTF. The DNA for the CDR3 is TGTGCCAGCAGTTACTCAGGGGCAGGGAATTATGGCTACACCTTC.

The rearrangement links TRBV5-1 to TRBJ2-7; D is possibly TRBD2 (6 bases). Germline V CDR1 and CDR2: SGHRS, YFSETQ. This CDR3 is built from 14 residues. V was clipped by 6 bases and J by 1 base, with 14 bases between them. The CDR3 DNA sequence: TGCGCCAGCACCCCAACCGGGGGTTCCTACGAGCAGTACTTC. Translated: CASTPTGGSYEQYF.

The chain employs TRBV6-5 and TRBJ1-1, with 7 bases matching TRBD1. This CDR3 contains 14 residues. Germline CDR1 reads MNHEY; CDR2 reads SVGAGI. V shed 5 bases and J 8 bases; nucleotides not matched to a gene: 11. The CDR3 sequence: CASSPYATGQEAFF. CDR3 in DNA: TGTGCCAGCAGTCCTTACGCGACGGGACAGGAAGCTTTCTTT.

The chain uses TRBV2 and TRBJ1-2, with TRBD1 matching over 8 bases. Trimming took 2 bases from V and 8 from J; bases not matched to a gene: 4. Germline CDR1 reads SNHLY; CDR2 reads FYNNEI. The CDR3 extends over 13 amino acids. The chain's CDR3 is CASSEWTGRGYTF. In DNA form, the CDR3 reads TGTGCCAGCAGTGAATGGACAGGGAGAGGCTACACCTTC. Full variable domain (missing parts from reference TRBV2 and TRBJ1-2): EPEVTQTPSHQVTQMGQEVILRCVPISNHLYFYWYRQILGQKVEFLVSFYNNEISEKSEIFDDQFSVERPDGSNFTLKIRSTKLEDSAMYFCASSEWTGRGYTFGSGTRLTVV.

The chain is built from TRBV6-1 and TRBJ2-2; D may be TRBD2 (6 bases). The CDR3 is made up of 16 amino acids. Germline V CDR1 and CDR2: MNHNS, SASEGT. V was cut by 4 bases and J by 0 bases, with 12 bases left in between. CDR3 DNA sequence: TGTGCCAGCAGTGCGGGGGTAGGGGCGAACACCGGGGAGCTGTTTTTT. Its protein product is CASSAGVGANTGELFF.

This chain uses TRBV25-1 with TRBJ2-3; possible D gene TRBD1, 6 bases. CDR3 length: 13 residues. V dropped 6 bases and J dropped 1 base, with 8 bases sitting between them. CDR1 is MGHDK, CDR2 SYGVNS, per germline. For the CDR3, the DNA is TGTGCCAGCAGCCGACAGGGCACAGATACGCAGTATTTT. Residues: CASSRQGTDTQYF.

In DNA, the CDR3 is TGTGCCAGCAGCTTGGGGCAGGGTCCCATTAACGGCTACACCTTC. Protein product: CASSLGQGPINGYTF. The rearrangement joins TRBV5-4 to TRBJ1-2; D perhaps matches TRBD1 (5 bases). V was shortened by 0 bases and J by 8 bases, with 17 bases between the two germline ends. The CDR3 contains 15 residues. Germline assignment: CDR1 SGHNT and CDR2 YYREEE (reference sequence).

This clone was seen just once. The chain carries TRBV7-9 and TRBJ2-7, with a possible D match to TRBD1 (6 bases). The V end lost 5 bases, the J end lost 2 bases, and 13 bases lay between the germline ends. Per germline, CDR1 SEHNR and CDR2 FQNEAQ (reference sequence). The CDR3 covers 14 residues. The CDR3 sequence: CASSVNRVPYEQYF. CDR3 sequence (DNA): TGTGCCAGCAGCGTGAACAGGGTTCCCTACGAGCAGTACTTC.

The chain employs TRBV27 and TRBJ1-5; 7 nucleotides agree with TRBD1. Germline-derived CDR1 and CDR2 are MNHEY and SMNVEV (reference sequence). V shed 3 bases, J shed 6 bases, and the junction held 2 bases outside the gene matches. The CDR3 is made up of 13 amino acids. CDR3 residues: CASSFTGAQPQHF. As DNA, the CDR3 is TGTGCCAGCAGTTTTACAGGGGCTCAGCCCCAGCATTTT.

This rearrangement joins TRBV10-3 to TRBJ2-1; 9 bases map to TRBD1. V was pared by 8 bases and J by 6 bases, with 5 bases of the junction left unmatched. CDR1 is ENHRY and CDR2 is SYGVKD in the germline V gene. The CDR3 spans 13 residues. The CDR3 DNA is TGTGCCATCGAGGGACAGGGTGCCAATGAGCAGTTCTTC. Amino acids: CAIEGQGANEQFF.

As regards this clone: The sample has other DNA sequences that encode this CDR3 too. V gene TRBV19 combines with J gene TRBJ1-1, with D unresolved. Deletions cut 4 bases from V and 2 bases from J, with 8 bases between. This CDR3 is built from 13 residues. Looked up from germline, CDR1 is LNHDA and CDR2 is SQIVND (reference sequence). DNA of the CDR3: TGTGCCAGTAGTAACCGGGTAAACACTGAAGCTTTCTTT. It encodes CASSNRVNTEAFF.

The rearrangement uses TRBV2 and TRBJ2-7; 9 positions agree with TRBD1. Germline trimming cut 8 bases from V and 4 bases from J; bases unmatched to any gene: 9. The germline gives CDR1 SNHLY, CDR2 FYNNEI. The CDR3 is made up of 14 amino acids. The CDR3: CASFPNRGPYEQYV. CDR3 nucleotide sequence: TGTGCCAGCTTCCCAAACAGGGGGCCATACGAGCAGTACGTC.

This clone was detected only a few times. The chain uses TRBV6-5 and TRBJ2-7, with 9 bases fitting TRBD1. Trimming removed 6 bases from V and 5 bases from J; junction bases left unmatched: 5. The CDR3 runs to 13 residues. Germline CDR1 is MNHEY and CDR2 is SVGAGI. CDR3 amino acids: CASSSGTGHEQYV. In DNA, the CDR3 is TGTGCCAGCAGCTCCGGGACAGGGCACGAGCAGTACGTC.

This chain uses TRBV27 with TRBJ2-7; TRBD2 might be the D (5 bases). This CDR3 has 12 amino acids. Trimming took 6 bases from V and 6 from J, leaving 12 bases between them. Per germline, CDR1 MNHEY and CDR2 SMNVEV (reference sequence). The CDR3 bases are TGTGCCAGCAGGGGAGTGGTGGGCGAGCAGTACTTC. Protein product: CASRGVVGEQYF.

The rearrangement links TRBV7-6 to TRBJ2-7; D possibly corresponds to TRBD1 (6 bases). In germline, CDR1 is SGHVS, CDR2 FNYEAQ. Trimming removed 5 bases at V and 7 bases at J, with 21 bases between. CDR3 length: 15 residues. The CDR3 protein is CASSERTQGIWEQYF. The DNA of the CDR3 is TGTGCCAGCAGCGAACGGACCCAGGGGATTTGGGAGCAGTACTTC.

J is TRBJ1-5 and V is TRBV11-3, with 9 bases identical to TRBD1. The CDR3 spans 15 residues. Germline loops: CDR1 SGHNT, CDR2 YENEEA. The J segment lost 4 bases and the V segment lost 2 bases, leaving 3 bases of the junction unmatched. The CDR3 is CASSLKGQGNQPQHF. The CDR3 bases are TGTGCCAGCAGCTTAAAGGGACAGGGAAATCAGCCCCAGCATTTT.

V gene TRBV25-1 combines with J gene TRBJ2-3; perhaps TRBD1 as D (5 bases). The length of the CDR3 is 13 residues. V gave up 5 bases and J gave up 4 bases, with 10 bases separating them. Germline lookup yields CDR1 MGHDK and CDR2 SYGVNS. In DNA form, the CDR3 reads TGTGCCAGCAGTCAGGGATTGGCAGATACGCAGTATTTT. It codes for CASSQGLADTQYF.

The V call is TRBV2, the J call TRBJ2-3, with 8 bases fitting TRBD1. Per the germline V gene, CDR1 is SNHLY and CDR2 is FYNNEI. The CDR3 contains 15 residues. The V gene end was trimmed by 4 bases and the J gene end by 6 bases; junction bases not matched to a gene: 9. Here the CDR3 reads CASSGQGPPLDTQYF. CDR3 in DNA: TGTGCCAGCAGTGGACAGGGGCCCCCGTTGGATACGCAGTATTTT.